What follows are 28 T cell receptor beta chains derived from one specimen sequenced in a study of T cells in Graves' hyperthyroidism and ophthalmopathy. Amplified regions were TCR beta CDR3 sequences from RNA transcripts. First-round RT-PCR with HTBI primers amplified the TCR CDR3 region. Via MiXCR, TCRdb re-called the multiplex PCR reads, giving one row per CDR3 protein. The table shows around 350,000 distinct CDR3 sequences, with roughly a sixth occurring only once. Sequenced: blood. The receptors stem from a woman aged 25 to 39 with Graves' hyperthyroidism that later progressed to Graves' ophthalmopathy.

This clonotype was recorded many times. V gene TRBV5-1 combines with J gene TRBJ1-2; perhaps TRBD1 as D (5 bases). The CDR3 extends over 14 amino acids. V lost 0 bases and J 2 bases, leaving 8 bases between the germline ends. Germline CDR1 and CDR2: SGHRS and YFSETQ. The CDR3 region has the DNA TGCGCCAGCAGCTTGGGGGGCACCAACTATGGCTACACCTTC. The encoded protein is CASSLGGTNYGYTF.

In this sample, this clonotype turned up many times. The genes are TRBV12-3 or TRBV12-4 and TRBJ1-5, with TRBD1 matching over 8 bases. V shed 5 bases and J 1 base; nucleotides not matched to a gene: 13. CDR3 length equals 18 residues. The CDR3 DNA is TGTGCCAGCAGTCTTAGGTCCAGGGGGCTGTTCAGCAATCAGCCCCAGCATTTT. It translates to CASSLRSRGLFSNQPQHF.

This clonotype was seen ten or more times. The CDR3 spells CSARELDSPEYF. In DNA, the CDR3 is TGCAGTGCTAGGGAACTAGATTCCCCCGAGTACTTC. V usage is TRBV20-1 and J usage is TRBJ2-4; maybe TRBD2 (5 bases). The germline V and J ends were trimmed by 3 bases and 14 bases, with 17 bases remaining between them. The CDR3 sequence is 12 residues long. Germline CDR1 reads DFQATT; CDR2 reads SNEGSKA (reference sequence).

This clonotype has ten or more counts. This chain connects TRBV5-1 to TRBJ2-7; D possibly corresponds to TRBD1 (6 bases). This CDR3 contains 15 residues. Germline V CDR1 and CDR2: SGHRS, YFSETQ. Trimming took off 2 bases at V and 3 bases at J, with 15 bases between the two ends. The CDR3 sequence is CASSFSGRGIYEQYF. The CDR3 coding sequence is TGCGCCAGCAGCTTCAGCGGCAGGGGTATCTACGAGCAGTACTTC.

This clonotype was observed many times. The rearrangement links TRBV5-1 to TRBJ1-2, with 8 bases lining up with TRBD1. Germline trimming cut 3 bases from V and 7 bases from J; bases unmatched to any gene: 11. This CDR3 region has 15 residues. Germline CDR1 reads SGHRS; CDR2 reads YFSETQ. CDR3 in amino acids: CASSYSTGGFSGYTF. The CDR3 DNA reads TGCGCCAGCAGCTACTCTACAGGGGGATTTAGTGGCTACACCTTC. Together with reference TRBV5-1 and TRBJ1-2, the CDR3 gives the full variable domain: KAGVTQTPRYLIKTRGQQVTLSCSPISGHRSVSWYQQTPGQGLQFLFEYFSETQRNKGNFPGRFSGRQFSNSRSEMNVSTLELGDSALYLCASSYSTGGFSGYTFGSGTRLTVV.

The chain couples TRBV7-2 to TRBJ2-1; 8 bases map to TRBD2. Looked up from germline, CDR1 is SGHTA and CDR2 is FQGNSA. The CDR3 contains 15 residues. V trimming: 1 base; J trimming: 8 bases; junction bases outside the gene matches: 7. The DNA for the CDR3 is TGTGCCAGCAGCTTAGTAGAGAGAGCGGGAGATGAGCAGTTCTTC. Amino acids: CASSLVERAGDEQFF.

This clonotype has only a few counts. The genes are TRBV4-1 and TRBJ2-5, with D possibly TRBD1 on 5 matching bases. V dropped 5 bases and J dropped 3 bases, with 13 bases sitting between them. Germline CDR1 and CDR2: MGHRA and YSYEKL. The CDR3 has 14 residues. This chain's CDR3 is CASSSFQGEETQYF. The CDR3 nucleotides read TGCGCCAGCAGCTCTTTCCAAGGGGAAGAGACCCAGTACTTC.

The chain carries TRBV2 and TRBJ2-1; D is ambiguous. Looked up from germline, CDR1 is SNHLY and CDR2 is FYNNEI. The CDR3 runs to 14 residues. The V end was cut by 7 bases, the J end by 6 bases, with 16 bases between. The CDR3 reads CASTLEGIVNEQFF. Written as DNA, the CDR3 is TGTGCCAGCACCTTAGAAGGTATAGTCAATGAGCAGTTCTTC.

This clonotype was observed a few times. Possible read error: a much larger clone is one base away. The chain carries TRBV12-3 or TRBV12-4 and TRBJ1-2, with TRBD1 as a possible D gene (5 bases). This CDR3 is built from 15 residues. The DNA for the CDR3 is TGTGCCAGCAGCACCGGGACTGGGAAAATCGGTGGCCACACCTTC. This encodes CASSTGTGKIGGHTF.

This clonotype was seen many times. The rearrangement links TRBV6-1 to TRBJ2-7; D is undetermined. The CDR3 is 15 amino acids. The germline V gene encodes CDR1 MNHNS and CDR2 SASEGT. V lost 1 base to trimming and J lost 2 bases, with 12 bases between them. CDR3 protein: CASSEVPETPYEQYF. As DNA, the CDR3 is TGTGCCAGCAGTGAAGTCCCCGAGACCCCCTACGAGCAGTACTTC.

This clonotype occurred many times. The J gene is TRBJ2-3, the V gene TRBV7-2; D is perhaps TRBD1 (5 bases). The CDR3 consists of 16 residues. The V gene lost 5 bases and the J gene lost 2 bases, with 17 bases spanning the gap. The germline gives CDR1 SGHTA, CDR2 FQGNSA. The CDR3 here is CASSTRQTTYTDTQYF. The CDR3 DNA follows: TGTGCCAGCAGCACGCGACAGACGACTTACACAGATACGCAGTATTTT.

The chain is built from TRBV20-1 and TRBJ2-7; D is unresolved. This CDR3 is built from 11 residues. The V end was cut by 3 bases, the J end by 1 base, with 4 bases between. Germline-derived CDR1 and CDR2 are DFQATT and SNEGSKA (reference sequence). The CDR3 DNA reads as TGCAGTGCTAGGCGATCCTACGAGCAGTACTTC. Translation gives CSARRSYEQYF.

This clonotype was seen ten or more times. CDR3 sequence: CATSRDSQFKNIQYF. The CDR3 bases are TGTGCCACCAGCAGAGATTCGCAGTTTAAAAACATTCAGTACTTC. The genes are TRBV15 and TRBJ2-4, with D hard to call. This CDR3 is built from 15 residues. V lost 0 bases to trimming and J lost 4 bases, with 10 bases between them. The germline CDR1 and CDR2 sequences are LNHNV and YYDKDF (reference sequence). Full variable domain (rest looked up from reference TRBV15 and TRBJ2-4): DAMVIQNPRYQVTQFGKPVTLSCSQTLNHNVMYWYQQKSSQAPKLLFHYYDKDFNNEADTPDNFQSRRPNTSFCFLDIRSPGLGDTAMYLCATSRDSQFKNIQYFGAGTRLSVL.

In this sample, this clonotype turned up once. This chain joins TRBV5-6 and TRBJ2-2; D uncertain. The CDR3 loop spans 15 amino acids. The germline gives CDR1 SGHDT, CDR2 YYEEEE. With 2 bases removed from V and 0 bases from J, the gap between germline ends came to 8 bases. The chain's CDR3 is CASSFSEPNTGELFF. CDR3 bases: TGTGCCAGCAGCTTTTCAGAACCGAACACCGGGGAGCTGTTTTTT.

In this sample, this clonotype turned up many times. The V and J genes are TRBV4-1 and TRBJ2-1; TRBD1 is a possible D gene (5 bases). The CDR3 has 17 amino acids. Germline CDR1 is MGHRA and CDR2 is YSYEKL. The V and J ends lost 3 bases and 1 base respectively, with 16 bases between them. In DNA form, the CDR3 reads TGCGCCAGCAGCCAGAAGGGGTGGGTCGAATCCTACAATGAGCAGTTCTTC. This translates into CASSQKGWVESYNEQFF.

This clonotype was seen repeatedly, ten times or more. V gene TRBV6-1 combines with J gene TRBJ2-2; D unresolved. The V end lost 3 bases, the J end lost 6 bases, and 8 bases lay between the germline ends. Germline V gene sequence: CDR1 MNHNS, CDR2 SASEGT. This CDR3 has 13 amino acids. The CDR3 loop reads CASSDRGAGELFF. CDR3 DNA: TGTGCCAGCAGTGACCGCGGCGCCGGGGAGCTGTTTTTT.

This clonotype has more than one count but fewer than ten. The CDR3 nucleotides are TGTGCCAGTAGTGACCTACTACAATCTGAAGCTTTCTTT. Protein product: CASSDLLQSEAFF. The chain uses TRBV19 and TRBJ1-1; D is undetermined. V lost 5 bases to trimming and J lost 6 bases, with 13 bases between them. Per germline, CDR1 LNHDA and CDR2 SQIVND (reference sequence). The CDR3 totals 13 residues.

The sample holds many counts of this clonotype. The CDR3 DNA is TGCAGCGTTGTCCCCGGCAGCCTAATCAAACTTTTCTTT. Its protein is CSVVPGSLIKLFF. The chain carries TRBV29-1 and TRBJ1-1; unclear D gene. The CDR3 runs to 13 residues. The germline V and J ends were trimmed by 4 bases and 13 bases, with 22 bases remaining between them. CDR1 and CDR2 from the germline V gene are SQVTM and ANQGSEA.

This clonotype was observed at least ten times. CDR3 DNA sequence: TGTGCCAGCAGTGTTCATGGCTGGGAGAACAATGAGCAGTTCTTC. It translates to CASSVHGWENNEQFF. This chain links TRBV2 with TRBJ2-1, with D tentatively TRBD2 (5 bases). Germline-derived CDR1 and CDR2 are SNHLY and FYNNEI. V lost 4 bases, J lost 5 bases, and 15 bases lay in between. The CDR3 loop spans 15 amino acids. The full variable domain, its missing parts supplied by reference TRBV2 and TRBJ2-1, is EPEVTQTPSHQVTQMGQEVILRCVPISNHLYFYWYRQILGQKVEFLVSFYNNEISEKSEIFDDQFSVERPDGSNFTLKIRSTKLEDSAMYFCASSVHGWENNEQFFGPGTRLTVL.

This clonotype was counted between two and nine times. This sequence joins TRBV5-1 and TRBJ2-1; 15 bases agree with TRBD2. The CDR3 sequence is 17 residues long. J gave up 14 bases and V 2 bases, and 14 bases lay outside the gene matches. CDR1 is SGHRS and CDR2 is YFSETQ in the germline V gene. The DNA for the CDR3 is TGCGCCAGCAGCTTCTCCGGGACTAGCGGGGGGCCATCTATAAAGTTCTTC. Translation gives CASSFSGTSGGPSIKFF.

In this sample, this clonotype turned up a few times. The rearrangement links TRBV5-5 to TRBJ1-2, with D uncertain. Germline CDR1 SGHKS, CDR2 YYEKEE (reference sequence). CDR3 size: 14 residues. Deletions cut 4 bases from V and 5 bases from J, with 15 bases between. CDR3 sequence (DNA): TGTGCCAGCAGCCCGAATAAAGGAGGGTATGGCTACACCTTC. Its translation: CASSPNKGGYGYTF.

This clonotype was detected many times. V is TRBV10-3 and J is TRBJ2-7; tentative D call: TRBD1 (6 bases). The CDR3 is 15 amino acids. Between the trimmed V and J ends, which lost 0 bases and 4 bases, there was a span of 13 bases. CDR1 and CDR2 from the germline V gene are ENHRY and SYGVKD. The CDR3 sequence: CAISESLAGAYEQYF. CDR3 in DNA: TGTGCCATCAGTGAGTCGCTCGCAGGGGCTTACGAGCAGTACTTC.

Comment on this clonotype: Germline and junction disagree at one end, which may indicate a read error. The chain is built from TRBV5-6 and TRBJ2-1; 10 bases align to TRBD1. CDR3 length: 16 amino acids. Germline V CDR1 and CDR2: SGHDT, YYEEEE. The CDR3 is CASSLVGQGLYNKQFF. In nucleotides, the CDR3 is TGTGCCAGCAGCTTGGTGGGACAGGGGTTGTACAATAAGCAGTTCTTC.

Ten or more counts support this clonotype. The rearrangement uses TRBV2 and TRBJ2-6; D is possibly TRBD1 (7 bases). The germline gives CDR1 SNHLY, CDR2 FYNNEI. Trimming removed 8 bases at V and 4 bases at J, with 12 bases between. This CDR3 has 14 residues. The CDR3 DNA reads TGTGCCAGCGGGTCAGGGGGGGGGGCCAACGTCCTGACTTTC. Protein sequence: CASGSGGGANVLTF.

This clonotype has ten or more counts. The rearrangement uses TRBV2 and TRBJ1-2; D not certain. This CDR3 region has 12 residues. Trimming cost V 5 bases and J 6 bases, with 10 bases left between them. The germline V gene has CDR1 SNHLY and CDR2 FYNNEI. The DNA of the CDR3 is TGTGCCAGCAGTATTGAGAGGCATGGCTACACCTTC. This translates into CASSIERHGYTF.

The J gene is TRBJ2-1, the V gene TRBV19, with D perhaps TRBD2 (5 bases). Germline V CDR1 and CDR2: LNHDA, SQIVND (reference sequence). V dropped 5 bases and J dropped 12 bases, with 11 bases sitting between them. The CDR3 is made up of 11 amino acids. CDR3 nucleotide sequence: TGTGCCAGTAGTTCGGACTGGGGGCAGTTCTTC. Its protein is CASSSDWGQFF.

To note about this clonotype: Since a much larger clone is just one base distant, this may be a read error. The genes are TRBV15 and TRBJ1-1; perhaps TRBD1 as D (6 bases). The CDR3 totals 12 residues. Germline CDR1 reads LNHNV; CDR2 reads YYDKDF (reference sequence). The CDR3 DNA reads TGTACCACCAGCAGAGCATACGACAGGGCTTTCTTT. Protein product: CTTSRAYDRAFF.

This clonotype has ten or more counts. J is TRBJ2-3 and V is TRBV15, with D perhaps matching TRBD2 (6 bases). V gave up 8 bases and J gave up 3 bases, with 24 bases separating them. CDR3 length: 17 amino acids. Germline CDR1 and CDR2: LNHNV and YYDKDF (reference sequence). CDR3 loop: CATRNELVAAPTDTQYF. The CDR3 coding sequence is TGTGCCACCCGAAACGAGCTGGTAGCGGCCCCAACAGATACGCAGTATTTT.